This TCR beta chain was recovered during a study of T cell responses to AZD1222 COVID-19 vaccine. With 0 bases removed from V and 0 bases from J, the gap between germline ends came to 12 bases. CDR1 and CDR2 from the germline V gene are LNHDA and SQIVND (reference sequence). The CDR3 runs to 17 residues. This clone was observed a few times. Assay: immunoSEQ multiplex PCR; the TCRdb copy retains only in-frame clones and omits some. The sample records about 140,000 clones, less than 95% being singletons. The specimen was peripheral blood, collected 28 days after the second AZD1222 dose. The genes are TRBV19 and TRBJ1-5; no clear D gene. This receptor was obtained from an adult who received the AZD1222 COVID-19 vaccine. CDR3 region: CASSIDRTPNSNQPQHF. The CDR3, as DNA: TGTGCCAGTAGTATAGATAGGACCCCAAATAGCAATCAGCCCCAGCATTTT.